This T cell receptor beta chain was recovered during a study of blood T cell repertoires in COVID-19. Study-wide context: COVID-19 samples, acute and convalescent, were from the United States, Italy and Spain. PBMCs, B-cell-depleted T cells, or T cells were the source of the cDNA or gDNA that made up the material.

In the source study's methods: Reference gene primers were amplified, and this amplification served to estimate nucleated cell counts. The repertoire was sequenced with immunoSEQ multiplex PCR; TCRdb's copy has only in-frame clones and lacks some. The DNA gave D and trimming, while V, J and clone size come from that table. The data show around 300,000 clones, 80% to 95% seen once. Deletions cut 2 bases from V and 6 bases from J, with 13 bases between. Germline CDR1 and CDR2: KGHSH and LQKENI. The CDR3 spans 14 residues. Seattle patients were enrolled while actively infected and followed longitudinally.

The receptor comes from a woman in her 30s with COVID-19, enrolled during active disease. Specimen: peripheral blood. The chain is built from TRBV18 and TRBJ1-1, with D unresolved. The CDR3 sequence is CASSPSGDMAEAFF. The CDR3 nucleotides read TGTGCCAGCTCACCAAGCGGGGATATGGCTGAAGCTTTCTTT.